These 6 T cell receptor beta chains were all obtained from the same sample, sequenced in a study of tumor-infiltrating lymphocytes in primary liver carcinoma. Unsorted whole blood supplied the blood RNA, and germline DNA was isolated too. Reverse transcription of approximately 500 ng total RNA with a constant-region primer produced TCR beta cDNA. The TCR beta library was amplified through three nested multiplex PCR rounds in a modified ARM-PCR procedure. Amplification in the first two PCR rounds was performed using TRBV1-TRBV30 forward primers and a C-beta reverse primer for 10 cycles each. TCRdb called the multiplex PCR reads again in MiXCR, with one record for every CDR3 protein. The data show nearly 200,000 distinct CDR3 sequences, with around 60% seen just once and about 7.1% held by the top ten. Input material: peripheral blood. The receptor set was obtained from a woman in her sixties or seventies with primary liver carcinoma and hepatitis B virus infection.

Turning to this clonotype: A read error may be the cause here, since a much bigger clone is one base away. The J gene is TRBJ1-1, the V gene TRBV12-3 or TRBV12-4; maybe TRBD1 (5 bases). This CDR3 contains 15 residues. The V and J ends lost 5 bases and 2 bases respectively, with 15 bases between them. The CDR3 region is CASSRIGAGNTEAFF. The CDR3 bases are TGTGCCAGCAGTAGGATAGGGGCGGGCAACACTGAAGCTTTCTTT.

The chain recombines TRBV11-3 with TRBJ2-7; the D gene could be TRBD1 or TRBD2 (5 bases each). V gave up 7 bases and J gave up 2 bases, with 15 bases separating them. Per the germline V gene, CDR1 is SGHNT and CDR2 is YENEEA. The CDR3 runs 14 residues. The CDR3 here is CASIPFGTTYEQYF. In nucleotides, the CDR3 is TGTGCCAGCATCCCATTTGGGACCACCTACGAGCAGTACTTC.

Worth noting for this clonotype: A single base separates this from a much larger clone, so it may be a read error. A read error is likely, as this CDR3 ends without the conserved phenylalanine or tryptophan. The J gene is TRBJ2-5, the V gene TRBV6-5; tentatively, D is TRBD1 (5 bases). The CDR3 runs 14 residues. The germline V gene has CDR1 MNHEY and CDR2 SVGAGI. V lost 2 bases and J lost 2, with 9 bases in between. The CDR3 is CASSYRGGQETQYL. In DNA form, the CDR3 reads TGTGCCAGCAGTTACAGGGGCGGACAAGAGACCCAGTACCTC.

The V gene is TRBV11-2, the J gene TRBJ2-5; 10 bases line up with TRBD2. Germline V gene data show CDR1 as SGHAT and CDR2 as FQNNGV. Germline trimming cut 10 bases from V and 2 bases from J; bases unmatched to any gene: 10. The length of the CDR3 is 15 residues. CDR3 in amino acids: CANSFRTSGQETQYF. The CDR3 nucleotides are TGTGCCAATAGCTTCCGGACTAGCGGACAAGAGACCCAGTACTTC.

V usage is TRBV5-1 and J usage is TRBJ2-3; 11 bases line up with TRBD2. Trimming took 4 bases from V and 7 from J; bases not matched to a gene: 8. In germline, CDR1 is SGHRS, CDR2 YFSETQ. CDR3 length equals 15 residues. The CDR3, as DNA: TGCGCCAGCAGCACCAATAGCGGGAGGGGTTATACGCAGTATTTT. Translation gives CASSTNSGRGYTQYF.

The chain links TRBV5-1 to TRBJ2-2, with D perhaps being TRBD1 or TRBD2 (5 bases each). Germline V gives CDR1 SGHRS, CDR2 YFSETQ. CDR3 length: 15 residues. V lost 3 bases and J lost 9, with 18 bases in between. This CDR3 is CASSSGTGPVRELFF. CDR3 sequence (DNA): TGCGCCAGCAGCTCCGGGACCGGGCCCGTCAGGGAGCTGTTTTTT.